The rows below give T cell receptor beta chains drawn from one sample of a study of cytomegalovirus exposure and HLA in healthy donors. TCRdb keeps only in-frame clones here, not all; method: immunoSEQ multiplex PCR. The table has 150,000 to 200,000 clones, around 80% seen once. Material: PBMCs. Receptors were obtained from a man aged 30 to 45 in good health and CMV-seronegative. The CDR3 runs from the conserved cysteine through the conserved F or W. The D gene is left open where the match is weak. Only part of the rows carry a size: once, few, many, or a class if the clone is expanded.

J gene | clone size | D gene | CDR3 length | V gene | CDR3 protein | CDR3 DNA
TRBJ2-1 | - | TRBD2 | 14 | TRBV10-1 | CAIGRLAIFHEQFF | TGCGCCATCGGGAGGCTAGCGATTTTTCATGAGCAGTTCTTC
TRBJ1-3 | - | - | 14 | TRBV7-9 | CASSGTGSGNTIYF | TGTGCCAGCAGCGGAACAGGCTCTGGAAACACCATATATTTT
TRBJ2-3 | - | - | 18 | TRBV4-1 | CASSQDRSGGAVRDTQYF | TGCGCCAGCAGCCAGGACCGTAGCGGAGGAGCAGTAAGAGATACGCAGTATTTT
TRBJ2-5 | - | TRBD1 | 12 | TRBV7-9 | CASSFGTGEQYF | TGTGCCAGCAGCTTCGGGACAGGTGAGCAGTACTTC
TRBJ2-7 | - | - | 15 | TRBV6-6 | CASSYAPDNPYEQYF | TGTGCCAGCAGTTATGCCCCGGACAATCCCTACGAGCAGTACTTC
TRBJ1-2 | few | TRBD1 | 13 | TRBV29-1 | CSVRTGFNYGYTF | TGCAGCGTTAGGACAGGTTTTAACTATGGCTACACCTTC
TRBJ2-7 | - | TRBD2 | 17 | TRBV4-1 | CASSLTIAGGLSYEQYF | TGCGCCAGCAGCCTAACGATAGCGGGAGGGCTCTCCTACGAGCAGTACTTC
TRBJ2-3 | - | TRBD2 | 14 | TRBV9 | CASATSGSADTQYF | TGTGCCAGCGCAACCAGCGGGAGTGCAGATACGCAGTATTTT
TRBJ1-1 | - | - | 13 | TRBV28 | CASRGGFLSEAFF | TGTGCCAGTCGCGGGGGGTTCCTTTCTGAAGCTTTCTTT
TRBJ2-1 | - | TRBD2 | 15 | TRBV2 | CASSEETGGPGEQFF | TGTGCCAGCAGTGAAGAAACGGGAGGGCCGGGTGAGCAGTTCTTC
TRBJ1-1 | - | - | 16 | TRBV6-5 | CASSYSRTGENTEAFF | TGTGCCAGCAGTTACTCGAGGACGGGAGAGAACACTGAAGCTTTCTTT
TRBJ2-2 | - | TRBD1 | 14 | TRBV27 | CASSLSTGTGELFF | TGTGCCAGCAGTCTATCGACAGGGACCGGGGAGCTGTTTTTT
TRBJ1-5 | once | TRBD1 | 15 | TRBV28 | CASSRGTGFGQPQHF | TGTGCCAGCAGTCGCGGGACAGGGTTTGGACAGCCCCAGCATTTT
TRBJ1-1 | - | TRBD1 | 16 | TRBV5-5 | CASSLSLTGPNTEAFF | TGTGCCAGCAGCTTAAGTCTGACAGGGCCCAACACTGAAGCTTTCTTT
TRBJ2-6 | - | TRBD1 | 19 | TRBV7-2 | CASSLGAGTGFSGANVLTF | TGTGCCAGCAGCTTAGGGGCCGGGACAGGGTTCTCTGGGGCCAACGTCCTGACTTTC
TRBJ1-2 | - | - | 14 | TRBV15 | CATSRDPGTDGYTF | TGTGCCACCAGCAGAGATCCGGGAACGGATGGCTACACCTTC
TRBJ2-1 | - | TRBD1 | 16 | TRBV25-1 | CASSDLDRGQYNEQFF | TGTGCCAGCAGTGACCTAGACAGGGGGCAATACAATGAGCAGTTCTTC
TRBJ1-2 | - | TRBD1 | 14 | TRBV29-1 | CSVVATGDRNGYTF | TGCAGCGTTGTCGCGACAGGGGACAGGAATGGCTACACCTTC
TRBJ2-1 | - | TRBD1 | 15 | TRBV30 | CAWRQTGGQDNEQFF | TGTGCCTGGAGGCAGACAGGGGGGCAGGACAATGAGCAGTTCTTC
TRBJ2-7 | - | - | 15 | TRBV5-4 | CASSLAGSGGSEQYF | TGTGCCAGCAGCTTGGCTGGCTCCGGCGGTAGCGAGCAGTACTTC
TRBJ1-1 | - | - | 14 | TRBV29-1 | CSAGREGPVTEAFF | TGCAGCGCTGGTCGGGAAGGGCCAGTCACTGAAGCTTTCTTT
TRBJ2-2 | - | TRBD2 | 15 | TRBV27 | CASSSGLAGGGELFF | TGTGCCAGCAGTTCGGGTCTAGCGGGGGGCGGGGAGCTGTTTTTT
TRBJ2-1 | - | TRBD2 | 14 | TRBV5-1 | CASSPGRESYEQFF | TGCGCCAGCAGCCCGGGGCGGGAGTCATATGAGCAGTTCTTC
TRBJ2-1 | - | - | 15 | TRBV28 | CASSLGDSIYNEQFF | TGTGCCAGCAGTTTGGGGGACTCAATTTACAATGAGCAGTTCTTC
TRBJ1-2 | few | - | 14 | TRBV7-2 | CASSLSWQNYGYTF | TGTGCCAGCAGCTTATCTTGGCAGAACTATGGCTACACCTTC
TRBJ2-1 | - | TRBD2 | 21 | TRBV23-1 | CASRLRSGLAGVASCYNEQFF | TGCGCCAGCAGACTACGATCGGGACTAGCGGGAGTAGCGTCGTGCTACAATGAGCAGTTCTTC
TRBJ1-1 | - | - | 11 | TRBV19 | CASMWTTEAFF | TGTGCCAGTATGTGGACTACTGAAGCTTTCTTT
TRBJ2-7 | - | TRBD1 | 16 | TRBV5-6 | CASSTRAGQGWYEQYF | TGTGCCAGCAGCACCCGCGCGGGACAGGGGTGGTACGAGCAGTACTTC
TRBJ2-3 | - | TRBD2 | 16 | TRBV13 | CASSPPLGGSADTQYF | TGTGCCAGCAGCCCACCGCTGGGCGGGAGTGCAGATACGCAGTATTTT
TRBJ2-1 | few | TRBD2 | 19 | TRBV6-1 | CASSEFATSGSLGYNEQFF | TGTGCCAGCAGTGAGTTTGCTACTAGCGGGTCTCTGGGATACAATGAGCAGTTCTTC
TRBJ1-2 | - | - | 15 | TRBV14 | CASSQESRVYYGYTF | TGTGCCAGCAGCCAAGAATCCAGGGTTTATTATGGCTACACCTTC
TRBJ1-1 | - | - | 14 | TRBV6-5 | CASISWGRNTEAFF | TGTGCCAGCATCTCCTGGGGCAGAAACACTGAAGCTTTCTTT
TRBJ1-2 | - | - | 12 | TRBV7-9 | CSSSLPGDGYTF | TGTTCCAGCAGCCTCCCAGGGGATGGCTACACCTTC
TRBJ1-5 | - | TRBD1 | 15 | TRBV25-1 | CASSDWTGSDQPQHF | TGTGCCAGCAGTGATTGGACAGGCAGTGATCAGCCCCAGCATTTT
TRBJ1-2 | few | TRBD1 | 13 | TRBV30 | CAWSPQGAWGYTF | TGTGCCTGGAGTCCACAGGGGGCTTGGGGCTACACCTTC
TRBJ2-1 | few | TRBD2 | 13 | TRBV30 | CAWSVLANNEQFF | TGTGCCTGGAGTGTACTAGCGAACAATGAGCAGTTCTTC
TRBJ1-4 | - | TRBD1 | 14 | TRBV19 | CASSMTGGKEKLFF | TGTGCCAGTAGTATGACAGGGGGTAAGGAAAAACTGTTTTTT
TRBJ2-1 | few | - | 13 | TRBV9 | CASSSPVQNEQFF | TGTGCCAGCAGCTCCCCAGTCCAAAATGAGCAGTTCTTC
TRBJ2-1 | - | - | 15 | TRBV5-1 | CASSSSEGSYNEQFF | TGCGCCAGCAGCTCGAGCGAGGGCTCCTACAATGAGCAGTTCTTC
TRBJ2-2 | - | TRBD2 | 16 | TRBV2 | CASSVLAGGRSGELFF | TGTGCCAGCAGTGTGCTAGCGGGAGGCCGTAGCGGGGAGCTGTTTTTT
TRBJ1-2 | few | - | 13 | TRBV6-1 | CASSEQGHYGYTF | TGTGCCAGCAGTGAACAGGGTCACTATGGCTACACCTTC
TRBJ2-7 | - | - | 15 | TRBV18 | CASSPPGGTPYEQYF | TGTGCCAGCTCACCACCCGGAGGGACCCCCTACGAGCAGTACTTC
TRBJ2-5 | - | TRBD2 | 13 | TRBV29-1 | CSVEVGRGATQYF | TGCAGCGTTGAGGTCGGGAGGGGAGCGACCCAGTACTTC
TRBJ2-5 | - | TRBD2 | 17 | TRBV4-2 | CASSQESGLAIQETQYF | TGTGCCAGCAGCCAGGAAAGCGGACTAGCCATCCAAGAGACCCAGTACTTC
TRBJ2-1 | once | TRBD2 | 17 | TRBV25-1 | CASSGDNSGRAFREQFF | TGTGCCAGCAGTGGAGATAATAGCGGGAGGGCCTTCCGTGAGCAGTTCTTC
TRBJ1-1 | few | - | 14 | TRBV6-6 | CASSTRGDVTEAFF | TGTGCCAGCAGTACTCGCGGGGACGTTACTGAAGCTTTCTTT
TRBJ2-1 | - | TRBD1 | 16 | TRBV27 | CASSLRGTGPHNEQFF | TGTGCCAGCAGTTTACGGGGGACAGGTCCCCACAATGAGCAGTTCTTC
TRBJ2-5 | - | TRBD2 | 12 | TRBV6-6 | CASKAGEETQYF | TGTGCCAGCAAAGCGGGAGAAGAGACCCAGTACTTC
TRBJ2-2 | - | - | 15 | TRBV4-1 | CASSQHDRNTGELFF | TGCGCCAGCAGCCAACATGACAGGAACACCGGGGAGCTGTTTTTT
TRBJ1-2 | - | - | 12 | TRBV15 | CATSRGAAYYTF | TGTGCCACCAGCAGAGGAGCGGCGTACTACACCTTC
TRBJ2-7 | - | TRBD1 | 16 | TRBV28 | CASSLNFRTGSYEQYF | TGTGCCAGCAGTTTAAATTTTCGGACAGGGTCCTACGAGCAGTACTTC
TRBJ1-5 | - | TRBD1 | 14 | TRBV6-1 | CASSESGGDQPQHF | TGTGCCAGCAGTGAATCAGGGGGCGATCAGCCCCAGCATTTT
TRBJ1-6 | - | - | 14 | TRBV28 | CASRDDSHNSPLHF | TGTGCCAGCAGGGACGACAGCCATAATTCACCCCTCCACTTT
TRBJ1-3 | few | TRBD1 | 16 | TRBV5-1 | CASSLTRQGSGNTIYF | TGCGCCAGCAGCTTAACACGACAGGGCTCTGGAAACACCATATATTTT
TRBJ1-2 | - | TRBD1 | 12 | TRBV5-1 | CASSSRGLVYTF | TGCGCCAGCAGCAGCAGGGGGCTCGTCTACACCTTC
TRBJ2-2 | - | - | 15 | TRBV15 | CATSKPGHSTGELFF | TGTGCCACCAGCAAACCGGGACACTCCACCGGGGAGCTGTTTTTT